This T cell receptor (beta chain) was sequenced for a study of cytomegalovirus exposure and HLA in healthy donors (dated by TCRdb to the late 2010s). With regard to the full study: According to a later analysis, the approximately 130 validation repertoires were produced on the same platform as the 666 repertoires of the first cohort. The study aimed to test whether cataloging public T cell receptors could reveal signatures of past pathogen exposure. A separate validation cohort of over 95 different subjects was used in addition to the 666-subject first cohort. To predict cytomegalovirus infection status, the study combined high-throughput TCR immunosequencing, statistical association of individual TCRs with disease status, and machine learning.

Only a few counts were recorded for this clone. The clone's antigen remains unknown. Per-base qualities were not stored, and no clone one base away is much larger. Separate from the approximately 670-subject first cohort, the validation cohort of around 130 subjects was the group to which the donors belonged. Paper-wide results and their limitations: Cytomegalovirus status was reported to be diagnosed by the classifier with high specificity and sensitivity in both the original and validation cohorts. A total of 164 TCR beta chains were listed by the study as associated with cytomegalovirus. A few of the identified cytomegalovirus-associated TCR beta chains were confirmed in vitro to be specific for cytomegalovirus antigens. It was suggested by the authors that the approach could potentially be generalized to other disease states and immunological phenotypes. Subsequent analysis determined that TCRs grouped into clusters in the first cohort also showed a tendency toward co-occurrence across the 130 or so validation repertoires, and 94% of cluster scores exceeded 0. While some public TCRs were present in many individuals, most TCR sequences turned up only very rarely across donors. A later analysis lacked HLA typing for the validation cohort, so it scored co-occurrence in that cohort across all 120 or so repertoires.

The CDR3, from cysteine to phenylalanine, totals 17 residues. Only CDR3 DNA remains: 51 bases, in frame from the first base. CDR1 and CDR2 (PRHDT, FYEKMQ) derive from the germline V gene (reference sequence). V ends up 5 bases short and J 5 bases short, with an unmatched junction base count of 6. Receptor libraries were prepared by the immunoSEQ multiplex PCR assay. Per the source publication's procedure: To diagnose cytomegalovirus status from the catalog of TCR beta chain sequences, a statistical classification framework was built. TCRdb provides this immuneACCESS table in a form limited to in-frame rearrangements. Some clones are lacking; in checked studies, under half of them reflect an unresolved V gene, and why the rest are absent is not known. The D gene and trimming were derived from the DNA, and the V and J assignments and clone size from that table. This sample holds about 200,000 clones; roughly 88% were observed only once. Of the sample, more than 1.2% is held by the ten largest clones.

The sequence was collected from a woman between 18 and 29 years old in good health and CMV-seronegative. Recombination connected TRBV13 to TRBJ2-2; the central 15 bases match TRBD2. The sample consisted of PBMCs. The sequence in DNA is TGTGCCAGCAGCACAGGACTAGCGGGGGGGCGTACCGGGGAGCTGTTTTTT. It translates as CASSTGLAGGRTGELFF.